These 20 T cell receptor beta chains came from one sample sequenced in a study of T cell responses to AZD1222 COVID-19 vaccine. Assay: immunoSEQ multiplex PCR; the TCRdb copy retains only in-frame clones and omits some. This sample has some 120,000 clones; approximately 90% occur once, and the top ten carry around 1.4%. The sequenced sample was peripheral blood, obtained 28 days after the second AZD1222 dose. The receptors stem from an adult who received the AZD1222 COVID-19 vaccine.

For this clone: Its ends do not fully match the called genes, so a read error is possible. V is TRBV6-5 and J is TRBJ2-6; tentatively, D is TRBD2 (6 bases). Germline-derived CDR1 and CDR2 are MNHEY and SVGAGI. This CDR3 spans 13 amino acids. The CDR3 loop is CASSYGGDNVLTF. CDR3 nucleotides: TGTGCCAGCAGTTACGGAGGGGACAACGTCCTGACTTTC.

This sequence joins TRBV28 and TRBJ1-3; no definite D call. Trimming left V 1 base short and J 0 bases short, with 7 bases between. CDR1 is MDHEN, CDR2 SYDVKM, per germline. The CDR3 length is 15 residues. CDR3 region: CASSLLGLSGNTIYF. CDR3 nucleotides: TGTGCCAGCAGTTTATTGGGCCTCTCTGGAAACACCATATATTTT.

The CDR3 sequence is CASSPTAAFPYEQYF. In DNA, the CDR3 is TGTGCCAGCAGCCCCACAGCTGCCTTTCCCTACGAGCAGTACTTC. The chain combines TRBV14 with TRBJ2-7, with D uncertain. Germline values: CDR1 SGHDN, CDR2 FVKESK. Trimming removed 4 bases from V and 2 bases from J, with 15 bases in between. This CDR3 is built from 15 residues.

The chain combines TRBV28 with TRBJ2-7; 8 bases match TRBD1. This CDR3 region has 12 residues. Per germline, CDR1 MDHEN and CDR2 SYDVKM. The trim removed 7 bases at V and 6 bases at J, leaving 5 bases unmatched. The CDR3 DNA reads TGTGCCAGCATGAGACAGGGGCGCGAGCAGTACTTC. Amino acid sequence: CASMRQGREQYF. Combining the CDR3 with reference TRBV28 and TRBJ2-7 gives the whole variable domain DVKVTQSSRYLVKRTGEKVFLECVQDMDHENMFWYRQDPGLGLRLIYFSYDVKMKEKGDIPEGYSVSREKKERFSLILESASTNQTSMYLCASMRQGREQYFGPGTRLTVT.

The sample holds a few counts of this clone. This chain uses TRBV28 with TRBJ2-5; weak D call: TRBD1 (6 bases). The CDR3 consists of 13 residues. In germline, CDR1 is MDHEN, CDR2 SYDVKM. Trimming stripped 8 bases from V and 2 bases from J, with 12 bases between. The CDR3 bases are TGTGCCAGCGCGCAACAGGGTCAAGAGACCCAGTACTTC. Encoded protein: CASAQQGQETQYF.

CDR3 DNA sequence: TGTGCCAGCAGTAGAGGACATGGCTACACCTTC. It is translated as CASSRGHGYTF. V and J are TRBV12-3 or TRBV12-4 and TRBJ1-2; D is unresolved. Trimming left V 5 bases short and J 6 bases short, with 7 bases between. CDR3 size: 11 residues.

The chain links TRBV6-5 to TRBJ1-2; D perhaps matches TRBD1 (6 bases). This CDR3 is 14 amino acids long. From germline, CDR1 is MNHEY and CDR2 SVGAGI. The germline V and J ends were trimmed by 0 bases and 5 bases, with 10 bases remaining between them. CDR3 DNA sequence: TGTGCCAGCAGTTACTCGACAGGACGGTATGGCTACACCTTC. Its translation is CASSYSTGRYGYTF.

This chain uses TRBV27 with TRBJ1-6, with D maybe TRBD1 (5 bases). Germline CDR1 MNHEY, CDR2 SMNVEV (reference sequence). The CDR3 has 20 residues. Trimming removed 4 bases from V and 6 bases from J, with 28 bases in between. The CDR3 protein is CASSSVSVTGTSPSNSPLHF. CDR3 DNA: TGTGCCAGCAGTTCAGTCTCTGTTACAGGAACTTCACCCTCTAATTCACCCCTCCACTTT.

J is TRBJ1-5 and V is TRBV3-1 (or the pseudogene TRBV3-2), with D maybe TRBD1 (6 bases). V lost 4 bases and J 7 bases, leaving 14 bases between the germline ends. Germline V gene data show CDR1 as LGHDT and CDR2 as YNNKEL (reference sequence). The CDR3 length is 14 residues. The CDR3 DNA sequence: TGTGCCAGCAGCCCGGACAGCCGGTGGCAGCCCCAGCATTTT. This sequence encodes CASSPDSRWQPQHF.

The rearrangement joins TRBV27 to TRBJ2-2; 13 bases line up with TRBD2. This CDR3 is built from 17 residues. Trimming took 4 bases from V and 3 from J; bases not matched to a gene: 5. Germline V gives CDR1 MNHEY, CDR2 SMNVEV (reference sequence). CDR3 loop: CASSSWTSGSYTGELFF. The CDR3 nucleotides are TGTGCCAGCAGTTCGTGGACTAGCGGGAGCTACACCGGGGAGCTGTTTTTT.

The gene calls are TRBV25-1 and TRBJ1-1; TRBD1 might be the D (5 bases). The CDR3 length is 13 residues. Per the germline V gene, CDR1 is MGHDK and CDR2 is SYGVNS. Trimming removed 8 bases at V and 3 bases at J, with 13 bases between. The CDR3 reads CASLTQGDTEAFF. The CDR3 region has the DNA TGTGCCAGCCTGACCCAGGGAGACACTGAAGCTTTCTTT. Full variable domain (rest looked up from reference TRBV25-1 and TRBJ1-1): EADIYQTPRYLVIGTGKKITLECSQTMGHDKMYWYQQDPGMELHLIHYSYGVNSTEKGDLSSESTVSRIRTEHFPLTLESARPSHTSQYLCASLTQGDTEAFFGQGTRLTVV.

The chain employs TRBV28 and TRBJ1-1; 7 bases map to TRBD1. Germline V gives CDR1 MDHEN, CDR2 SYDVKM. J was trimmed by 0 bases and V by 8 bases; bases with no gene match: 9. The CDR3 has 15 residues. CDR3 sequence (DNA): TGTGCCAGCTCGGGACAGCTTGTGATGAACACTGAAGCTTTCTTT. Its translation is CASSGQLVMNTEAFF. The whole variable domain, filled in from reference TRBV28 and TRBJ1-1, reads DVKVTQSSRYLVKRTGEKVFLECVQDMDHENMFWYRQDPGLGLRLIYFSYDVKMKEKGDIPEGYSVSREKKERFSLILESASTNQTSMYLCASSGQLVMNTEAFFGQGTRLTVV.

V and J are TRBV19 and TRBJ1-2; TRBD1 aligns across 8 bases. This CDR3 is 16 amino acids long. V dropped 5 bases and J dropped 1; count of bases not matched to a gene: 9. Germline CDR1 reads LNHDA; CDR2 reads SQIVND (reference sequence). This CDR3 is CASSRLQGDLNYGYTF. CDR3 nucleotide sequence: TGTGCCAGTAGTCGATTACAGGGGGATCTTAACTATGGCTACACCTTC.

The table lists this clone with a count of one. The rearrangement joins TRBV6-4 to TRBJ2-3, with TRBD2 matching 13 bases. Unmatched junction bases numbered 8, after V lost 2 bases and J lost 6 bases. CDR1 and CDR2 from the germline V gene are MRHNA and SNTAGT. The CDR3 runs 17 residues. The CDR3 spells CASSDGGRLAGGDTQYF. Written as DNA, the CDR3 is TGTGCCAGCAGTGACGGGGGAAGACTAGCGGGAGGTGATACGCAGTATTTT.

V usage is TRBV6-5 and J usage is TRBJ1-4, with D unclear. Trimming cost V 0 bases and J 10 bases, with 9 bases left between them. Germline V gene data show CDR1 as MNHEY and CDR2 as SVGAGI. This CDR3 spans 13 amino acids. CDR3 loop: CASSYSADGKLFF. CDR3 DNA sequence: TGTGCCAGCAGTTACTCGGCCGATGGAAAACTGTTTTTT.

The CDR3 spells CASTPGGTDTQYF. The CDR3 region has the DNA TGTGCCAGCACCCCGGGAGGCACAGATACGCAGTATTTT. The rearrangement links TRBV27 to TRBJ2-3; weak D call: TRBD2 (6 bases). V lost 7 bases and J lost 1, with 9 bases in between. CDR3 length: 13 residues. Germline V gives CDR1 MNHEY, CDR2 SMNVEV (reference sequence).

The chain carries TRBV6-5 and TRBJ2-3, with D perhaps matching TRBD2 (6 bases). Germline CDR1 reads MNHEY; CDR2 reads SVGAGI. This CDR3 is 15 amino acids long. V lost 0 bases and J lost 1, with 8 bases in between. The CDR3 sequence is CASSYSGLRTDTQYF. The CDR3, as DNA: TGTGCCAGCAGTTACTCGGGACTTCGCACAGATACGCAGTATTTT.

The chain uses TRBV9 and TRBJ1-3, with D perhaps TRBD1 (5 bases). V gave up 3 bases and J gave up 3 bases, with 16 bases separating them. The germline gives CDR1 SGDLS, CDR2 YYNGEE. This CDR3 contains 16 residues. This chain's CDR3 is CASSGGGDGIGNTIYF. The CDR3 DNA is TGTGCCAGCAGCGGGGGAGGGGACGGGATTGGAAACACCATATATTTT.

This clone was counted a few times. This chain links TRBV6-4 with TRBJ2-2, with 8 bases fitting TRBD1. The CDR3 is made up of 14 amino acids. Germline CDR1 and CDR2: MRHNA and SNTAGT. V shed 0 bases, J shed 6 bases, and the junction held 0 bases outside the gene matches. The CDR3 DNA is TGTGCCAGCAGTGACTCACAGGGGGCCGGGGAGCTGTTTTTT. It yields the protein CASSDSQGAGELFF.

The gene calls are TRBV7-9 and TRBJ2-7; 7 nucleotides line up with TRBD2. The CDR3 consists of 15 residues. From germline, CDR1 is SEHNR and CDR2 FQNEAQ (reference sequence). The V gene end was trimmed by 1 base and the J gene end by 2 bases; junction bases not matched to a gene: 5. This chain's CDR3 is CASSLGAGETYEQYF. CDR3 sequence (DNA): TGTGCCAGCAGCTTAGGGGCGGGGGAGACCTACGAGCAGTACTTC.